This is a list of T cell receptor beta chains from one sample in a study of glioma-infiltrating T cells after dendritic cell vaccination. Using immunoSEQ multiplex PCR, the repertoire was profiled, and TCRdb retains in-frame clones only, with some absent. The sample has roughly 100,000 clones, 85% seen once; the top ten hold about 3.2%. This specimen consisted of blood, obtained before dendritic cell vaccination. Receptors originate from a human donor with glioblastoma. The CDR3 runs from the conserved cysteine through the conserved F or W. A D gene is named only where the DNA matches it firmly. Rows give clone size only sometimes, using once, few, many, or a class for an expanded clone.

size,V,D,J,CDR3,DNA
.,TRBV15,.,TRBJ2-7,CATSRERMGGGSYEQYF,TGTGCCACCAGCAGGGAGAGGATGGGGGGAGGAAGCTACGAGCAGTACTTC
.,TRBV7-2,.,TRBJ1-2,CASSLVDPGRYGYTF,TGTGCCAGCAGCTTAGTCGATCCGGGGAGGTATGGCTACACCTTC
few,TRBV19,.,TRBJ2-2,CASSASSGVVHTGELFF,TGTGCCAGTAGTGCCTCGTCGGGAGTAGTACACACCGGGGAGCTGTTTTTT
.,TRBV19,.,TRBJ1-3,CASSIATPRRSGNTIYF,TGTGCCAGTAGTATAGCAACTCCGCGGAGGTCTGGAAACACCATATATTTT
.,TRBV7-2,TRBD2,TRBJ2-7,CASGVGAGIQYF,TGTGCCAGCGGCGTGGGAGCGGGGATCCAGTACTTC
.,TRBV7-9,.,TRBJ2-3,CASSRQGQSTDTQYF,TGTGCCAGCAGCCGTCAGGGGCAGAGCACAGATACGCAGTATTTT
.,TRBV6-5,TRBD2,TRBJ2-7,CASSYSTSGGYEQYF,TGTGCCAGCAGTTACTCGACTAGCGGGGGCTACGAGCAGTACTTC
.,TRBV7-7,.,TRBJ2-2,CASSLREGELFF,TGTGCCAGCAGCCTTCGGGAAGGGGAGCTGTTTTTT
.,TRBV29-1,TRBD2,TRBJ2-1,CSSQTSGDYNEQFF,TGCAGCTCCCAGACTAGCGGGGATTACAATGAGCAGTTCTTC
.,TRBV28,TRBD1,TRBJ1-1,CASSPHRGVAEAFF,TGTGCCAGCAGTCCCCACAGGGGCGTCGCTGAAGCTTTCTTT
.,TRBV10-2,TRBD2,TRBJ2-7,CASRGVHEQYF,TGCGCCAGCCGGGGGGTCCACGAGCAGTACTTC
.,TRBV10-3,.,TRBJ2-7,CAISESARGAHEQYF,TGTGCCATCAGTGAGTCGGCCAGGGGAGCCCACGAGCAGTACTTC
.,TRBV6-6,.,TRBJ2-1,CASSFFTGSYNEQFF,TGTGCCAGCAGTTTCTTCACGGGCTCCTACAATGAGCAGTTCTTC
.,TRBV7-9,.,TRBJ2-7,CASSLGTPYEQYF,TGTGCCAGCAGCCTTGGGACACCCTACGAGCAGTACTTC
.,TRBV13,.,TRBJ2-5,CASSSYSAETQYF,TGTGCCAGCAGCTCTTACTCCGCAGAGACCCAGTACTTC
.,TRBV7-9,TRBD1,TRBJ2-1,CASRQTGTGDEQFF,TGTGCCAGCAGGCAGACCGGGACAGGGGATGAGCAGTTCTTC
.,TRBV5-4,.,TRBJ2-3,CASSLAGTDTQYF,TGTGCCAGCAGCTTGGCAGGCACAGATACGCAGTATTTT
once,TRBV5-1,.,TRBJ2-5,CASGGDRREETQYF,TGCGCCAGCGGGGGGGACAGGAGAGAAGAGACCCAGTACTTC
.,TRBV10-2,TRBD1,TRBJ1-2,CASSESEGAGGYTF,TGCGCCAGCAGTGAGTCCGAGGGGGCGGGTGGCTACACCTTC
.,TRBV5-1,.,TRBJ1-1,CASHPQENTEAFF,TGCGCCTCCCACCCTCAGGAGAACACTGAAGCTTTCTTT
.,TRBV4-3,.,TRBJ2-1,CASSREAGTPYNEQFF,TGCGCCAGCAGCCGAGAAGCCGGGACACCCTACAATGAGCAGTTCTTC
.,TRBV2,TRBD1,TRBJ1-1,CASSDLTGGTEAFF,TGTGCCAGCAGTGATTTGACAGGGGGCACTGAAGCTTTCTTT
.,TRBV5-1,TRBD1,TRBJ2-3,CASSSTTGVVYF,TGCGCCAGCAGCTCGACGACAGGGGTTGTGTATTTT
.,TRBV5-1,.,TRBJ1-4,CASSLSGVPNEKLFF,TGCGCCAGCAGCTTGTCGGGGGTACCTAATGAAAAACTGTTTTTT
.,TRBV5-1,TRBD2,TRBJ2-4,CASSLDPGGDIQYF,TGCGCCAGCAGCTTGGATCCGGGGGGAGACATTCAGTACTTC
.,TRBV19,.,TRBJ1-1,CASNGRSGDTEAFF,TGTGCCAGTAACGGGAGGTCGGGGGACACTGAAGCTTTCTTT
.,TRBV5-4,TRBD1,TRBJ2-2,CASSPTGGRNTGELFF,TGTGCCAGCAGCCCCACAGGGGGCAGGAACACCGGGGAGCTGTTTTTT
.,TRBV5-6,TRBD2,TRBJ2-3,CASSLGSGGADQKDTQYF,TGTGCCAGCAGCTTGGGTAGCGGGGGGGCCGATCAGAAAGATACGCAGTATTTT
.,TRBV7-9,.,TRBJ2-2,CASSLAPTGELFF,TGTGCCAGCAGCTTAGCCCCGACGGGAGAGCTGTTTTTT
.,TRBV5-5,TRBD1,TRBJ1-5,CASSLPGQGHNQPQHF,TGTGCCAGCAGCCTACCGGGACAGGGACATAATCAGCCCCAGCATTTT
.,TRBV5-4,TRBD1,TRBJ2-7,CASSTTGAVYEQYF,TGTGCCAGCAGCACAACAGGGGCCGTATACGAGCAGTACTTC
.,TRBV5-1,.,TRBJ1-5,CASSQDDSLNQPQHF,TGCGCCAGCAGCCAGGACGACAGCTTAAATCAGCCCCAGCATTTT
.,TRBV19,TRBD1,TRBJ1-5,CASSQGAKQPQHF,TGTGCCAGTAGTCAGGGGGCGAAGCAGCCCCAGCATTTT
.,TRBV7-9,TRBD1,TRBJ1-2,CASSLGDRIKDYGYTF,TGTGCCAGCAGCTTAGGGGACAGGATCAAGGACTATGGCTACACCTTC
.,TRBV7-9,.,TRBJ1-1,CASSPLLNTEAFF,TGTGCCAGCAGCCCACTCTTGAACACTGAAGCTTTCTTT
.,TRBV10-3,TRBD2,TRBJ2-3,CAISEFSTSGTDTQYF,TGTGCCATCAGTGAGTTCTCTACTAGCGGCACAGATACGCAGTATTTT
.,TRBV2,.,TRBJ1-5,CASSVTEPQHF,TGTGCCAGCAGTGTGACAGAGCCCCAGCATTTT
.,TRBV10-1,TRBD2,TRBJ2-7,CASSLASGGAYEQYF,TGCGCCAGCAGCCTCGCTAGCGGGGGGGCCTACGAGCAGTACTTC
once,TRBV5-1,TRBD2,TRBJ2-1,CASSSGTSGNEQFF,TGCGCCAGCAGCTCCGGGACTAGCGGCAATGAGCAGTTCTTC
.,TRBV19,TRBD1,TRBJ1-5,CASSIADRGSLPQHF,TGTGCCAGTAGTATAGCGGACAGGGGGTCATTGCCCCAGCATTTT
few,TRBV7-3,.,TRBJ2-3,CASSSEGPGTDTQYF,TGTGCCAGCAGCTCCGAAGGCCCCGGGACAGATACGCAGTATTTT
.,TRBV7-3,TRBD1,TRBJ1-1,CASSLLSRGDTEAFF,TGTGCCAGCAGCTTGCTATCCAGGGGGGACACTGAAGCTTTCTTT